These 5 T cell receptor beta chains were sequenced from one sample in a study of CD8+ T cells in alopecia areata. Regarding treatment: oral pan-JAK inhibitor, 5-10 mg twice daily. The authors extracted RNA and reverse transcribed it into cDNA as the sequencing template. Repertoires were generated with immunoSEQ multiplex PCR, while TCRdb's copy carries only in-frame clones and drops some. The sample lists hundreds of thousands of clones, over 60% occurring once. The source material was CD4+ T cells sorted from blood, sampled at week 44, from a patient treated with tofacitinib. These receptors were taken from a human donor with alopecia areata.

The V gene is TRBV9, the J gene TRBJ2-1, with D perhaps assigned TRBD1 or TRBD2 (6 bases each). Deletions cut 3 bases from V and 2 bases from J, with 18 bases between. Germline CDR1 reads SGDLS; CDR2 reads YYNGEE. The CDR3 is 17 amino acids. This CDR3 is CASSAGQGGIPYNEQFF. The CDR3 DNA reads as TGTGCCAGCAGCGCAGGCCAAGGGGGGATTCCCTACAATGAGCAGTTCTTC.

This chain uses TRBV15 with TRBJ2-1; TRBD2 matches at 10 bases. The CDR3 extends over 14 amino acids. Germline lookup yields CDR1 LNHNV and CDR2 YYDKDF (reference sequence). V trimming: 6 bases; J trimming: 4 bases; junction bases outside the gene matches: 3. CDR3 sequence reads: CATSTTSGYNEQFF. The CDR3 DNA sequence: TGTGCCACCAGTACGACTAGCGGGTACAATGAGCAGTTCTTC.

The chain uses TRBV28 and TRBJ1-4; D ambiguous. Trimming shortened V by 5 bases and J by 8 bases, and 9 bases separated the two germline ends. The germline gives CDR1 MDHEN, CDR2 SYDVKM. This CDR3 region has 12 residues. CDR3 loop: CASSEQREKLFF. The CDR3 DNA is TGTGCCAGCAGTGAACAGAGGGAAAAACTGTTTTTT.

The chain employs TRBV6-4 and TRBJ1-1; 7 bases align to TRBD1. Per the germline V gene, CDR1 is MRHNA and CDR2 is SNTAGT. CDR3 length equals 13 residues. V dropped 5 bases and J dropped 2; count of bases not matched to a gene: 2. As DNA, the CDR3 is TGTGCCAGCAGTAGACAGGGCAACACTGAAGCTTTCTTT. This encodes CASSRQGNTEAFF.

This clone has more than one count but fewer than ten. The J gene is TRBJ2-3, the V gene TRBV7-8; D is possibly TRBD2 (5 bases). The V end lost 6 bases, the J end lost 1 base, and 11 bases lay between the germline ends. The CDR3 is 14 residues long. Germline V gene data show CDR1 as SGHVS and CDR2 as FQNEAQ. CDR3: CASSLATRTDTQYF. Here the CDR3 DNA reads TGTGCCAGCAGTCTAGCTACCCGCACAGATACGCAGTATTTT.